Presented here are 11 T cell receptor beta chains from one specimen sequenced in a study of breast tumors, draining lymph nodes, adjacent tissues. One entry per CDR3 protein results from TCRdb running MiXCR on the multiplex PCR reads. The table has some 97,000 distinct CDR3 sequences, 21% seen once. Axillary draining lymph nodes of breast cancer patients supplied the node samples. The sample taken for sequencing was axillary lymph node tissue. Receptors were obtained from a female donor with breast cancer. Some clones in this sample may be carry-over from other donors' samples.

This clonotype was detected a few times. The chain has TRBV28 and TRBJ1-5; 8 nucleotides align to TRBD1. Germline V lookup: CDR1 MDHEN, CDR2 SYDVKM. This CDR3 has 16 amino acids. J gave up 2 bases and V 6 bases, and 9 bases lay outside the gene matches. The CDR3 DNA reads as TGTGCCAGCAGCGGCAGGGGGCTCGTCGGCAATCAGCCCCAGCATTTT. It encodes CASSGRGLVGNQPQHF.

This clonotype appeared many times. The chain recombines TRBV6-1 with TRBJ2-7, with TRBD2 identical over 15 bases. This CDR3 is built from 16 residues. The V segment lost 5 bases and the J segment 5 bases; nucleotides outside the gene matches: 7. The germline gives CDR1 MNHNS, CDR2 SASEGT. In DNA form, the CDR3 reads TGTGCCAGCAGTCCCGGACTAGCGGGGGGGCAGAACGAGCAGTACTTC. Translated: CASSPGLAGGQNEQYF.

This clonotype was recorded many times. The gene calls are TRBV11-3 and TRBJ2-2; D remains ambiguous. With 1 base removed from V and 8 bases from J, the gap between germline ends came to 8 bases. CDR3 size: 13 residues. CDR1 is SGHNT and CDR2 is YENEEA in the germline V gene. CDR3: CASSLVGNGELFF. In DNA, the CDR3 is TGTGCCAGCAGCTTAGTGGGGAATGGGGAGCTGTTTTTT.

As to this clonotype: A read error may be the cause here, since a much bigger clone is one base away. The rearrangement uses TRBV5-5 and TRBJ2-1; tentatively, D is TRBD1 or TRBD2 (5 bases each). Germline CDR1 is SGHKS and CDR2 is YYEKEE (reference sequence). V gave up 4 bases and J gave up 4 bases, with 12 bases separating them. This CDR3 has 14 amino acids. The CDR3 nucleotides are TGTGCCAGCAGCCCGGGACGGCTATACAATGAGCAGTTCTTC. Protein sequence: CASSPGRLYNEQFF.

This clonotype was recorded at least ten times. The chain is built from TRBV10-1 and TRBJ2-3; a possible D gene is TRBD2 (6 bases). CDR1 and CDR2 (germline): WNHNN, SYGVQD (reference sequence). Trimming stripped 11 bases from V and 7 bases from J, with 13 bases between. The CDR3 is made up of 11 amino acids. CDR3 protein: CAGREIYTQYF. CDR3 coding DNA: TGCGCCGGCCGGGAGATCTATACGCAGTATTTT.

The rearrangement uses TRBV14 and TRBJ1-1, with D maybe TRBD1 (6 bases). Germline CDR1 reads SGHDN; CDR2 reads FVKESK. CDR3 length: 14 amino acids. Deletions cut 7 bases from V and 3 bases from J, with 15 bases between. The CDR3 region is CASNLRDTDTEAFF. CDR3 DNA: TGTGCCAGCAACCTACGGGACACTGACACTGAAGCTTTCTTT.

This clonotype is categorized as medium-sized. The chain uses TRBV20-1 and TRBJ2-4; TRBD1 agrees at 8 bases. CDR3 length: 11 amino acids. Germline loops: CDR1 DFQATT, CDR2 SNEGSKA (reference sequence). V dropped 0 bases and J dropped 13; count of bases not matched to a gene: 2. The CDR3 reads CSAREGQDQYF. In DNA, the CDR3 is TGCAGTGCTAGAGAGGGACAGGACCAGTACTTC.

In this sample, this clonotype turned up many times. This sequence joins TRBV12-3 or TRBV12-4 and TRBJ1-2; unclear D gene. This CDR3 contains 13 residues. V lost 6 bases and J 6 bases, leaving 14 bases between the germline ends. Here the CDR3 DNA reads TGTGCCAGCAGGCCTCAAGTAGGGCATGGCTACACCTTC. Protein sequence: CASRPQVGHGYTF.

This clonotype appeared a few times. The chain combines TRBV10-3 with TRBJ1-5, with D possibly being TRBD1 (5 bases). V lost 7 bases and J lost 4, with 17 bases in between. The length of the CDR3 is 15 residues. Germline V CDR1 and CDR2: ENHRY, SYGVKD. The CDR3 DNA reads TGTGCCATCAACGGGGGGGGGGTTGGTAATCAGCCCCAGCATTTT. Translated: CAINGGGVGNQPQHF.

This clonotype has at least ten counts. This chain's CDR3 is CASRGGGGGQETQYF. The CDR3 DNA sequence: TGTGCCAGCAGAGGAGGTGGGGGGGGCCAAGAGACCCAGTACTTC. This rearrangement joins TRBV5-4 to TRBJ2-5; 7 nucleotides agree with TRBD2. The CDR3 runs 15 residues. J was trimmed by 1 base and V by 5 bases; bases with no gene match: 8. The germline V gene has CDR1 SGHNT and CDR2 YYREEE (reference sequence).

Ten or more counts support this clonotype. The rearrangement joins TRBV10-3 to TRBJ2-5; D might be TRBD1 (5 bases). The CDR3 is 15 residues long. Per germline, CDR1 ENHRY and CDR2 SYGVKD. Trimming removed 2 bases from V and 7 bases from J, with 17 bases in between. This CDR3 reads CAISETQGSPGTQYF. The CDR3 DNA reads as TGTGCCATCAGTGAGACCCAGGGTTCACCCGGGACCCAGTACTTC.